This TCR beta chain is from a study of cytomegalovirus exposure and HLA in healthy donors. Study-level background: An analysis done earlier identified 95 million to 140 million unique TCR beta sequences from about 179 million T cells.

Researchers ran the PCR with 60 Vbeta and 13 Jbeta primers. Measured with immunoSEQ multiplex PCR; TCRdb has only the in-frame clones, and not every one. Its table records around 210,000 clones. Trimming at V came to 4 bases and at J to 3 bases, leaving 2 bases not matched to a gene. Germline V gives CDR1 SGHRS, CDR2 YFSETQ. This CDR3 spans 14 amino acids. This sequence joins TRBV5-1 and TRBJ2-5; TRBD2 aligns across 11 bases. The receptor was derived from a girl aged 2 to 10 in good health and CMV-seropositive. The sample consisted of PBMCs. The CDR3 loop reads CASSALAGEETQYF. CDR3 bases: TGCGCCAGCAGCGCACTAGCGGGAGAAGAGACCCAGTACTTC. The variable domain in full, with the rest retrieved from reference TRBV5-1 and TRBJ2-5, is KAGVTQTPRYLIKTRGQQVTLSCSPISGHRSVSWYQQTPGQGLQFLFEYFSETQRNKGNFPGRFSGRQFSNSRSEMNVSTLELGDSALYLCASSALAGEETQYFGPGTRLLVL.